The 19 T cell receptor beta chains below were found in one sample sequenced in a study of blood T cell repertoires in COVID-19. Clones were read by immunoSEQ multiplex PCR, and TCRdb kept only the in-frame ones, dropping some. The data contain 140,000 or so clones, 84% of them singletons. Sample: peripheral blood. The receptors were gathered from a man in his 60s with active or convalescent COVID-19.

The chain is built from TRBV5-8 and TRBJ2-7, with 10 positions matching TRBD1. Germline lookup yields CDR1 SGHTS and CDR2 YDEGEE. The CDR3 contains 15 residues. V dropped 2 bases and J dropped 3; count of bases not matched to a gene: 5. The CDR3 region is CASSFGGQGHYEQYF. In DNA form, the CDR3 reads TGTGCCAGCAGCTTTGGGGGACAGGGGCACTACGAGCAGTACTTC.

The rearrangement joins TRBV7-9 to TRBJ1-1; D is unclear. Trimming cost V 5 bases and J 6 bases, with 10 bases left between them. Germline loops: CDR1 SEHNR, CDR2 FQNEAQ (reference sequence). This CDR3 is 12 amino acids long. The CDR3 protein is CASSRDTAEAFF. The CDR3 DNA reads TGTGCCAGCAGCCGAGACACCGCTGAAGCTTTCTTT.

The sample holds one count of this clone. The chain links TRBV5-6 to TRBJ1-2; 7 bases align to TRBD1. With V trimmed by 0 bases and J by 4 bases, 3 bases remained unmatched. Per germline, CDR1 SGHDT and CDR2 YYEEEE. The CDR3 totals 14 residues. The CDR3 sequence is CASSLDQGVYGYTF. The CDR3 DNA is TGTGCCAGCAGCTTGGACCAGGGGGTCTATGGCTACACCTTC. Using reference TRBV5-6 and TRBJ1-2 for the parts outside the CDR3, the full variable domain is DAGVTQSPTHLIKTRGQQVTLRCSPKSGHDTVSWYQQALGQGPQFIFQYYEEEERQRGNFPDRFSGHQFPNYSSELNVNALLLGDSALYLCASSLDQGVYGYTFGSGTRLTVV.

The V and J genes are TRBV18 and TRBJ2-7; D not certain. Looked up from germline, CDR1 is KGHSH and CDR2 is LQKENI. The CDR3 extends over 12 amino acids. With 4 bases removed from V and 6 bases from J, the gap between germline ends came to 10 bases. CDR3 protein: CASSRSLSEQYF. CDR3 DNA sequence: TGTGCCAGCTCACGGAGTCTTAGCGAGCAGTACTTC.

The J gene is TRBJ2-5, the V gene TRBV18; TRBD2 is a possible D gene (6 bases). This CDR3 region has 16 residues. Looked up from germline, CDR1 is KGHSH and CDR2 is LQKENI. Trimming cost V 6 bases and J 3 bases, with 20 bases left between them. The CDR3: CASSLNGGGNKETQYF. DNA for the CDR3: TGTGCCAGCTCCCTAAACGGGGGAGGCAATAAAGAGACCCAGTACTTC.

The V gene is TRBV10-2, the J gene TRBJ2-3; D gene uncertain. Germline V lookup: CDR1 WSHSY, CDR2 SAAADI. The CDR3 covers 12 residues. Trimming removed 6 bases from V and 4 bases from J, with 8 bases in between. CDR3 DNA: TGCGCCAGCAGCCTGGAGCCAGATACGCAGTATTTT. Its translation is CASSLEPDTQYF.

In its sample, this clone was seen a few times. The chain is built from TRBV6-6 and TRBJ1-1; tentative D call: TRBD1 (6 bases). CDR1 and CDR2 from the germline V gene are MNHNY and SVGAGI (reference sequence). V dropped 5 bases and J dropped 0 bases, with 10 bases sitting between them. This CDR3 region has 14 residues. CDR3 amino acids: CASSPRTVNTEAFF. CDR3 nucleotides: TGTGCCAGCAGTCCACGGACAGTGAACACTGAAGCTTTCTTT.

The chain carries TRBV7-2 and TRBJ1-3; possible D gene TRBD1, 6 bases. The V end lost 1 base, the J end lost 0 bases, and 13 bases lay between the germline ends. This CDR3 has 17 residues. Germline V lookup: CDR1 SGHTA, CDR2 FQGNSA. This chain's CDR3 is CASSLGQGPSSGNTIYF. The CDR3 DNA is TGTGCCAGCAGCTTAGGGCAGGGGCCAAGCTCTGGAAACACCATATATTTT.

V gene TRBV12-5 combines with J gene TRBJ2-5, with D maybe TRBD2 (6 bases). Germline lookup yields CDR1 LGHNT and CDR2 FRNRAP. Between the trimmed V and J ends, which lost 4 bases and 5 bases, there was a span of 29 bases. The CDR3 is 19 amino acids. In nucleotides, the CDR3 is TGTGCTAGTGGTTCCCTTGCCCGGGAGCACATTGGGCTTCGGGAGACCCAGTACTTC. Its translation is CASGSLAREHIGLRETQYF.

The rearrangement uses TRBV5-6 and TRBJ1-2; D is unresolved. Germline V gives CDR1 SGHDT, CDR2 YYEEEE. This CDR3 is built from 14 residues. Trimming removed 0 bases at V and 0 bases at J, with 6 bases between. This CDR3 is CASSLGRTNYGYTF. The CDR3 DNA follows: TGTGCCAGCAGCTTGGGGCGGACTAACTATGGCTACACCTTC.

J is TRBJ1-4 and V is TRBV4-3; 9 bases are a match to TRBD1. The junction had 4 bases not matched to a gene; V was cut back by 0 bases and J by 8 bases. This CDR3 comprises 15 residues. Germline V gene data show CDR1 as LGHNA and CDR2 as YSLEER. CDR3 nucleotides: TGCGCCAGCAGCCAAGAGGGGACAGGGAACGAAAAACTGTTTTTT. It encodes CASSQEGTGNEKLFF.

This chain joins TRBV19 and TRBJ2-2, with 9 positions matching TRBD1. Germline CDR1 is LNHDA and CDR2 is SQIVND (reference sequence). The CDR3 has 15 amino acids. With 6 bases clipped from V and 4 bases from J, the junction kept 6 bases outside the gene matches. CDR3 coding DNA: TGTGCCAGTAGAAAGACAGGGGGAGTCACCGGGGAGCTGTTTTTT. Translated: CASRKTGGVTGELFF.

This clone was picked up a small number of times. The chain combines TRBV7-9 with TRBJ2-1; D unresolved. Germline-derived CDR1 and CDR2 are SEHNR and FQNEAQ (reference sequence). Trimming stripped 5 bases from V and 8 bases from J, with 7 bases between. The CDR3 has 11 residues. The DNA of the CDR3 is TGTGCCAGCAGCCCTTCGGATGAGCAGTTCTTC. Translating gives CASSPSDEQFF.

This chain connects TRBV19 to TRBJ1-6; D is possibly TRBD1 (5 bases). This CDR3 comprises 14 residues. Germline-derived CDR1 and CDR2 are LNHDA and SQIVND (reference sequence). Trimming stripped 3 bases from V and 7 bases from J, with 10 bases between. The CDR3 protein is CASSISRANSPLHF. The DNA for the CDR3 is TGTGCCAGTAGTATCTCCAGGGCGAATTCACCCCTCCACTTT.

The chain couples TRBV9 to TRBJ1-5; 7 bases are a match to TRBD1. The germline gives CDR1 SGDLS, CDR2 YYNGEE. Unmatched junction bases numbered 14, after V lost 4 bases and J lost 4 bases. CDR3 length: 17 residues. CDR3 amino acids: CASSPISTGVGNQPQHF. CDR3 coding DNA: TGTGCCAGCAGCCCGATTAGCACAGGGGTAGGGAATCAGCCCCAGCATTTT.

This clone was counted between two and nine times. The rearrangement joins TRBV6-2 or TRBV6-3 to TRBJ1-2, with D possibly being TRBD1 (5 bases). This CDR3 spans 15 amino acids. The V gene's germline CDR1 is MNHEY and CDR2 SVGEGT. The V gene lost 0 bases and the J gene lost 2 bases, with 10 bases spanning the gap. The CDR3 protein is CASSYSATVNYGYTF. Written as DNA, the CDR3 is TGTGCCAGCAGTTACTCAGCGACAGTAAACTATGGCTACACCTTC.

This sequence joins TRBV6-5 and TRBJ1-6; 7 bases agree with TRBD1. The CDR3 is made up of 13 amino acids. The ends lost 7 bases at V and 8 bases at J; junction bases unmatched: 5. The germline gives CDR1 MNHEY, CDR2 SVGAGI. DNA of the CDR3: TGTGCCAGCAAAACAGGGGTTGATTCACCCCTCCACTTT. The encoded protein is CASKTGVDSPLHF.

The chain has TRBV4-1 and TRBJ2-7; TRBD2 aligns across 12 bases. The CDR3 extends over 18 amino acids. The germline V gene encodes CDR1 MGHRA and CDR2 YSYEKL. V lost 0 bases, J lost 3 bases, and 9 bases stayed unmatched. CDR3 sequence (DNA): TGCGCCAGCAGCCAAGAAGAGTGGACTAGCGGGAAGGACTACGAGCAGTACGTC. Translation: CASSQEEWTSGKDYEQYV.

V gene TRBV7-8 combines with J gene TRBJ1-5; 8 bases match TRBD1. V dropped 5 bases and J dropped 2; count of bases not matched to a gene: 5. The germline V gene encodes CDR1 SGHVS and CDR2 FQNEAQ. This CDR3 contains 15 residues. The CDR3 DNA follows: TGTGCCAGCAGCGTCGCAGGGGGCCGCAATCAGCCCCAGCATTTT. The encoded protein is CASSVAGGRNQPQHF.